The 24 T cell receptor beta chains listed next were all sequenced from one sample in a study of patients and donors after allogeneic stem cell transplantation. TCRdb called the RT-PCR reads again in MiXCR, with one record for every CDR3 protein. Here the sample spans 200,000 to 250,000 distinct CDR3 sequences, less than 15% being singletons. The sample consisted of blood, either unsorted or a sorted T cell fraction (not recorded which). The receptors were gathered from a human donor who was either an allogeneic HSCT recipient or a stem cell or donor lymphocyte infusion donor (not recorded which). It is not recorded whose cells these are; they may come from a transplant donor.

This clonotype was detected ten times or more. V gene TRBV4-1 combines with J gene TRBJ1-2; 9 bases agree with TRBD1. Trimming took 1 base from V and 5 from J; bases not matched to a gene: 5. Germline values: CDR1 MGHRA, CDR2 YSYEKL. The CDR3 sequence is 15 residues long. For the CDR3, the DNA is TGCGCCAGCAGCCAAGTAGAGGGACAGGGATATGGCTACACCTTC. It yields the protein CASSQVEGQGYGYTF.

V and J are TRBV30 and TRBJ2-6; D may be TRBD1 (6 bases). CDR3 length: 16 amino acids. V lost 2 bases to trimming and J lost 1 base, with 12 bases between them. The germline gives CDR1 GTSNPN, CDR2 SVGIG (reference sequence). The CDR3 sequence is CAWSPYTGSGANVLTF. CDR3 in DNA: TGTGCCTGGAGTCCCTACACAGGGTCTGGGGCCAACGTCCTGACTTTC.

The chain recombines TRBV6-2 or TRBV6-3 with TRBJ1-2; 7 bases are shared with TRBD1. Germline V CDR1 and CDR2: MNHEY, SVGEGT. The CDR3 length is 12 residues. Trimming cost V 7 bases and J 12 bases; bases outside gene matches: 11. The CDR3 loop is CASTSGTERNTF. The CDR3 coding sequence is TGTGCCAGCACCTCGGGGACAGAGCGTAACACCTTC.

This clonotype occurred many times. DNA for the CDR3: TGCAGCGACGACAGGGGGCGAACAGATACGCAGTATTTT. Its protein is CSDDRGRTDTQYF. This chain links TRBV29-1 with TRBJ2-3, with 10 bases identical to TRBD1. Germline CDR1 reads SQVTM; CDR2 reads ANQGSEA. The CDR3 is 13 amino acids. J lost 3 bases, V lost 7 bases, and 4 bases had no gene match.

This clonotype has a count of ten or more. The genes are TRBV10-3 and TRBJ1-2; D remains unclear. Germline CDR1 is ENHRY and CDR2 is SYGVKD. CDR3 length equals 15 residues. Trimming took off 6 bases at V and 2 bases at J, with 16 bases between the two ends. DNA for the CDR3: TGTGCCATCAGCCATGCGACCGGATCAAACTATGGCTACACCTTC. Translated: CAISHATGSNYGYTF.

This clonotype was observed once. The chain employs TRBV20-1 and TRBJ2-7; D possibly corresponds to TRBD2 (6 bases). Germline V gene lookup returns CDR1 DFQATT and CDR2 SNEGSKA (reference sequence). There are 16 residues in the CDR3. V was pared by 1 base and J by 2 bases, with 18 bases between. The CDR3, as DNA: TGCAGTGCTAGAGCCTTACTAGGGGCTAGCGCCTACGAGCAGTACTTC. Its translation: CSARALLGASAYEQYF.

This clonotype showed up just a few times. The rearrangement uses TRBV6-5 and TRBJ1-6, with D maybe TRBD1 (5 bases). V was pared by 4 bases and J by 3 bases, with 7 bases between. CDR3 size: 14 residues. Germline CDR1 and CDR2: MNHEY and SVGAGI. As DNA, the CDR3 is TGTGCCAGCAGTTTACAGGTCTATAATTCACCCCTCCACTTT. Translating it yields CASSLQVYNSPLHF.

This clonotype was recorded a few times. The chain uses TRBV20-1 and TRBJ2-3, with 8 bases fitting TRBD2. Germline-derived CDR1 and CDR2 are DFQATT and SNEGSKA (reference sequence). The length of the CDR3 is 15 residues. V lost 5 bases to trimming and J lost 2 bases; unmatched junction nucleotides: 9. CDR3 DNA sequence: TGCAGTGCTTGGGGTAGCGGGGCCATCACAGATACGCAGTATTTT. Translation gives CSAWGSGAITDTQYF.

The chain links TRBV28 to TRBJ1-4; TRBD1 matches at 7 bases. CDR1 is MDHEN and CDR2 is SYDVKM in the germline V gene. This CDR3 spans 13 amino acids. The J segment lost 7 bases and the V segment lost 6 bases, leaving 5 bases of the junction unmatched. DNA for the CDR3: TGTGCCAGCAGAAGACAGGGAGTTGAAAAACTGTTTTTT. It yields the protein CASRRQGVEKLFF. The whole variable domain, remainder taken from reference TRBV28 and TRBJ1-4, is DVKVTQSSRYLVKRTGEKVFLECVQDMDHENMFWYRQDPGLGLRLIYFSYDVKMKEKGDIPEGYSVSREKKERFSLILESASTNQTSMYLCASRRQGVEKLFFGSGTQLSVL.

This clonotype was detected many times. This chain joins TRBV12-3 or TRBV12-4 and TRBJ1-2; 7 bases are shared with TRBD1. After removal of 2 bases from V and 6 bases from J, the junction contained 12 bases not matched to a gene. There are 16 residues in the CDR3. The CDR3 DNA reads TGTGCCAGCAGTTTAAGTTCAGGGGGGGGCCCGAATGGCTACACCTTC. It yields the protein CASSLSSGGGPNGYTF.

This chain connects TRBV30 to TRBJ1-5; D uncertain. Trimming stripped 1 base from V and 0 bases from J, with 7 bases between. The CDR3 is 14 amino acids. The V gene's germline CDR1 is GTSNPN and CDR2 SVGIG (reference sequence). As DNA, the CDR3 is TGTGCCTGGAGTGGAGAATATAGCAATCAGCCCCAGCATTTT. This translates into CAWSGEYSNQPQHF.

This clonotype was found a few times. The chain uses TRBV6-5 and TRBJ2-7, with a tentative D call TRBD2 (6 bases). Trimming pared 4 bases from V and 8 bases from J, leaving 15 bases between. CDR1 and CDR2 from the germline V gene are MNHEY and SVGAGI. The CDR3 has 13 amino acids. The CDR3 loop is CASSFAGPGQQYF. DNA for the CDR3: TGTGCCAGCAGTTTTGCGGGACCGGGACAGCAGTACTTC.

The chain carries TRBV25-1 and TRBJ2-5; D tentatively reads TRBD1 or TRBD2 (5 bases each). Trimming took 4 bases from V and 0 from J, leaving 12 bases between them. Per the germline V gene, CDR1 is MGHDK and CDR2 is SYGVNS. This CDR3 has 15 residues. CDR3 in DNA: TGTGCCAGCAGTGGGGTCCCGGGACACCAAGAGACCCAGTACTTC. Protein product: CASSGVPGHQETQYF.

This clonotype was observed a handful of times. This chain connects TRBV11-2 to TRBJ2-7; D is possibly TRBD2 (7 bases). V lost 5 bases, J lost 2 bases, and 25 bases lay in between. CDR1 is SGHAT and CDR2 is FQNNGV in the germline V gene. This CDR3 contains 18 residues. In DNA, the CDR3 is TGTGCCAGCAGCCGGGGGGAACACGGGGGCAGAATCCCCTACGAGCAGTACTTC. Translated, it gives CASSRGEHGGRIPYEQYF.

The rearrangement joins TRBV20-1 to TRBJ2-3, with a possible D match to TRBD2 (5 bases). The CDR3 runs 14 residues. V shed 3 bases and J shed 6 bases, with 16 bases lying between them. CDR1 and CDR2 (germline): DFQATT, SNEGSKA (reference sequence). The CDR3 loop is CSARPFRETDTQYF. The CDR3 DNA reads TGCAGTGCTAGGCCCTTTCGGGAAACGGATACGCAGTATTTT.

This clonotype has only a few counts. This sequence joins TRBV6-1 and TRBJ2-7; 8 bases line up with TRBD1. V trimming: 8 bases; J trimming: 0 bases; junction bases outside the gene matches: 6. The CDR3 totals 14 residues. Germline-derived CDR1 and CDR2 are MNHNS and SASEGT. In DNA form, the CDR3 reads TGTGCCAGCGGCCGACAGGGGAGCTCCTACGAGCAGTACTTC. Its protein is CASGRQGSSYEQYF.

The chain is built from TRBV5-1 and TRBJ2-5; a possible D gene is TRBD2 (6 bases). Germline assignment: CDR1 SGHRS and CDR2 YFSETQ. This CDR3 contains 12 residues. V shed 9 bases and J shed 5 bases, with 14 bases lying between them. The CDR3 region is CATTGVGETQYF. The CDR3 DNA reads as TGCGCCACCACGGGGGTCGGGGAGACCCAGTACTTC.

This clonotype was detected only a few times. The genes are TRBV3-1 and TRBJ1-1; D uncertain. This CDR3 is built from 15 residues. V lost 6 bases and J 1 base, leaving 15 bases between the germline ends. Germline V gives CDR1 LGHDT, CDR2 YNNKEL (reference sequence). DNA of the CDR3: TGTGCCAGCAGGGAAATGGGTAGCCCGAACACTGAAGCTTTCTTT. Amino acids: CASREMGSPNTEAFF.

This clonotype appeared a single time. The rearrangement joins TRBV5-1 to TRBJ2-1; TRBD2 matches at 9 bases. This CDR3 has 14 residues. V was pared by 2 bases and J by 8 bases, with 5 bases of the junction left unmatched. Germline V gene data show CDR1 as SGHRS and CDR2 as YFSETQ. The CDR3 spells CASSLGREGDEQFF. As DNA, the CDR3 is TGCGCCAGCAGCTTAGGGCGGGAGGGGGATGAGCAGTTCTTC.

V usage is TRBV5-6 and J usage is TRBJ2-4, with 7 bases matching TRBD2. The germline V gene encodes CDR1 SGHDT and CDR2 YYEEEE. The V segment lost 4 bases and the J segment 7 bases; nucleotides outside the gene matches: 5. This CDR3 is 13 amino acids long. The DNA of the CDR3 is TGTGCCAGCAGCATGTGGACTAGTAACATTCAGTACTTC. As protein: CASSMWTSNIQYF.

Here the CDR3 reads CASSLGAGSSTDTQYF. The DNA of the CDR3 is TGTGCCAGCAGCTTAGGCGCCGGGAGCTCCACAGATACGCAGTATTTT. The rearrangement uses TRBV11-3 and TRBJ2-3; D might be TRBD2 (6 bases). This CDR3 is 16 amino acids long. Germline V gene lookup returns CDR1 SGHNT and CDR2 YENEEA. The V gene lost 1 base and the J gene lost 2 bases, with 13 bases spanning the gap. The full variable domain, rest sourced from reference TRBV11-3 and TRBJ2-3, is EAGVVQSPRYKIIEKKQPVAFWCNPISGHNTLYWYLQNLGQGPELLIRYENEEAVDDSQLPKDRFSAERLKGVDSTLKIQPAELGDSAVYLCASSLGAGSSTDTQYFGPGTRLTVL.

This clonotype occurred many times. This chain links TRBV6-2 or TRBV6-3 with TRBJ1-2; D call uncertain. Trimming shortened V by 2 bases and J by 3 bases, and 22 bases separated the two germline ends. The CDR3 loop spans 18 amino acids. Germline V gene data show CDR1 as MNHEY and CDR2 as SVGEGT. CDR3 DNA sequence: TGTGCCAGCAGTTACGGCGGCAGCCTGCCCACGTTGGACTATGGCTACACCTTC. It yields the protein CASSYGGSLPTLDYGYTF.

The V gene is TRBV18, the J gene TRBJ2-2; TRBD2 aligns across 11 bases. CDR1 is KGHSH and CDR2 is LQKENI in the germline V gene. This CDR3 spans 21 amino acids. V shed 3 bases, J shed 0 bases, and the junction held 15 bases outside the gene matches. CDR3 DNA: TGTGCCAGCTCACCCAGACCCATCGGGACTAGCGGTTACGCGAACACCGGGGAGCTGTTTTTT. Translation gives CASSPRPIGTSGYANTGELFF.

There are a few counts of this clonotype. V gene TRBV28 combines with J gene TRBJ2-7, with TRBD2 matching 9 bases. Germline V gives CDR1 MDHEN, CDR2 SYDVKM. Trimming removed 5 bases from V and 3 bases from J; junction bases left unmatched: 5. This CDR3 is 14 amino acids long. The CDR3 DNA reads as TGTGCCAGCAGTGTCGGGACTAGCTTCTACGAGCAGTACTTC. Its protein product is CASSVGTSFYEQYF. Complete variable domain (other parts from reference TRBV28 and TRBJ2-7): DVKVTQSSRYLVKRTGEKVFLECVQDMDHENMFWYRQDPGLGLRLIYFSYDVKMKEKGDIPEGYSVSREKKERFSLILESASTNQTSMYLCASSVGTSFYEQYFGPGTRLTVT.